This TCR beta chain was documented in a study of control samples from healthy donors and cancer patients. Sequenced by immunoSEQ multiplex PCR; TCRdb stores in-frame clones only, minus some. This table holds 190,000 or so clones, around 93% found once. The germline V and J ends were trimmed by 6 bases and 4 bases, with 16 bases remaining between them. CDR3 size: 15 residues. CDR1 and CDR2 (germline): KGHSH, LQKENI. The chain carries TRBV18 and TRBJ1-5; a weak D match, TRBD1 (5 bases). The sequence was collected from a man aged 18 to 30 in good health. The sequenced material came from blood. CDR3 in amino acids: CASSPTDRMNQPQHF. In nucleotides, the CDR3 is TGTGCCAGCTCTCCTACTGACAGAATGAATCAGCCCCAGCATTTT.